The 2 T cell receptor beta chains given below trace back to one sample, sequenced in a study of T cells in Graves' hyperthyroidism and ophthalmopathy. RNA transcripts provided the source from which TCR beta CDR3 regions were amplified. An initial round of RT-PCR targeting the TCR CDR3 relied on the HTBI primer set. TCRdb analysed the multiplex PCR reads with MiXCR anew, one entry per CDR3 protein. Here the sample spans a few hundred thousand distinct CDR3 sequences, around 15% being singletons. What was sequenced was blood. The receptor source for this set is a woman aged 25-40 years with Graves' ophthalmopathy.

With regard to this clonotype: A much larger clone lies one base from this, so it may be a read error. The chain couples TRBV11-2 to TRBJ2-1; D may be TRBD1 or TRBD2 (6 bases each). V was cut by 1 base and J by 7 bases, with 14 bases left in between. This CDR3 spans 15 amino acids. The V gene's germline CDR1 is SGHAT and CDR2 FQNNGV. DNA for the CDR3: TGTGCCAGCAGCTTAGGGCCGGGGGCGTATAATGAGCAGTTCTTC. Encoded protein: CASSLGPGAYNEQFF.

At least ten counts were recorded for this clonotype. This sequence joins TRBV28 and TRBJ2-1; 11 bases match TRBD2. The CDR3 spans 15 residues. V shed 5 bases and J 5 bases; nucleotides not matched to a gene: 5. Looked up from germline, CDR1 is MDHEN and CDR2 is SYDVKM. In DNA form, the CDR3 reads TGTGCCAGCAGTCCCGGGACTAGCGGACACAATGAGCAGTTCTTC. Its translation is CASSPGTSGHNEQFF. Full variable domain (outside the CDR3, taken from reference TRBV28 and TRBJ2-1): DVKVTQSSRYLVKRTGEKVFLECVQDMDHENMFWYRQDPGLGLRLIYFSYDVKMKEKGDIPEGYSVSREKKERFSLILESASTNQTSMYLCASSPGTSGHNEQFFGPGTRLTVL.